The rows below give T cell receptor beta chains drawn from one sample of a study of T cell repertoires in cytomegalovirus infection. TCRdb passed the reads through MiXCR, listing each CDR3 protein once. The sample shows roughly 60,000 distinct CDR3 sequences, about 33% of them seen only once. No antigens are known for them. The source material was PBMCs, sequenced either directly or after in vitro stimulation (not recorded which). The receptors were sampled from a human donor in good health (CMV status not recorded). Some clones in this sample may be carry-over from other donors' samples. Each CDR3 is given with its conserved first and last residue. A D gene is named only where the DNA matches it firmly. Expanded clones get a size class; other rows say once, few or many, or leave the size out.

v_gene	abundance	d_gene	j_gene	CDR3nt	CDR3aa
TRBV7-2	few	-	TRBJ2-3	TGTGCCAGCAGCTTAGGGGCCCTCACAGATACGCAGTATTTT	CASSLGALTDTQYF
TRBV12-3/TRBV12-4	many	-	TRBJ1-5	TGTGCCAGCAGTCGGACGGTTAGCAATCAGCCCCAGCATTTT	CASSRTVSNQPQHF
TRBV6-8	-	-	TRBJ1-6	TGTGCCAGCAGACCGGGACAAGGGGTCATTTATTCACCCCTCCACTTT	CASRPGQGVIYSPLHF
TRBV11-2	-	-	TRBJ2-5	TGTGCCAGCAGCCTCCAGGACCCGTCGGAGACCCAGTACTTC	CASSLQDPSETQYF
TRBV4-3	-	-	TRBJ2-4	TGCGCCAGCAGCAGCCGGGACGGGTTAGCCAAAAACATTCAGTACTTC	CASSSRDGLAKNIQYF
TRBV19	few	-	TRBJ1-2	TGTGCCAGTAGTATAGGATTAAGGACAGTCCCTGTCTACACCTTC	CASSIGLRTVPVYTF
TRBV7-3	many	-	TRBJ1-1	TGTGCCAGCAGCTTAGGCGGGGGAACGCACACTGAAGCTTTCTTT	CASSLGGGTHTEAFF
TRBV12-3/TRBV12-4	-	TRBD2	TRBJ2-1	TGTGCCAGCACGTATCTCGCCCCGGGGGGGATCGGTGAGCAGTTCTTC	CASTYLAPGGIGEQFF
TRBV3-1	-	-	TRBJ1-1	TGTGCCAGCAGCCAAACGACAGGTATGAACACTGAAGCTTTCTTT	CASSQTTGMNTEAFF
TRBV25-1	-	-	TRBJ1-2	TGTGCCAGCAGTGACGGCCAGGTCTATGGCTACACCTTC	CASSDGQVYGYTF
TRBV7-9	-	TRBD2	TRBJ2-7	TGTGCCAGCAGCCGAGCGGGAGGGCCGCCCCACGAGCAGTACTTC	CASSRAGGPPHEQYF
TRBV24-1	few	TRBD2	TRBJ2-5	TGTGCCACCAGTGAACTGACTAGCGGGGGAAACCAAGAGACCCAGTACTTC	CATSELTSGGNQETQYF
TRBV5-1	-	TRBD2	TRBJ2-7	TGCGCCAGCAGCTCTCAGGGACTAAGCTCCTACGAGCAGTACTTC	CASSSQGLSSYEQYF
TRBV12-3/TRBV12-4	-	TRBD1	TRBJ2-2	TGTGCCAGCAGCTCACAGGGGGCTCGGGTCGGGGAGCTGTTTTTT	CASSSQGARVGELFF
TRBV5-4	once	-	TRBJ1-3	TGTGCCAGCAGCCGACCCGGGGGCGAGAGCTCTGGAAACACCATATATTTT	CASSRPGGESSGNTIYF
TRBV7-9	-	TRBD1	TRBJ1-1	TGTGCCAGCAGCCAACAGGGGGCGAAAAACACTGAAGCTTTCTTT	CASSQQGAKNTEAFF
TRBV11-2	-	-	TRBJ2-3	TGTGCCAGCAGCTCCTCCGATACGCAGTATTTT	CASSSSDTQYF
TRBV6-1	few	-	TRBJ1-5	TGTGCCAGCAGTTCGAGGGGGGGGAATCAGCCCCAGCATTTT	CASSSRGGNQPQHF
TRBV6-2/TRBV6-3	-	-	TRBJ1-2	TGTGCCAGCACGAGGGCGTCTAACTATGGCTACACCTTC	CASTRASNYGYTF
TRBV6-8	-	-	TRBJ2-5	TGTGCCAGCAGGGACGGCCATCAGGCCCAGTACTTC	CASRDGHQAQYF
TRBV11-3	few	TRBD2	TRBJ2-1	TGTGCCAGCAGCTTGATAGCGGGGACTTCCGAGCAGTTCTTC	CASSLIAGTSEQFF
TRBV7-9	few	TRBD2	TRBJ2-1	TGTGCCAGCATCAGGACTAGCGGGGTTCTTGGTGAGCAGTTCTTC	CASIRTSGVLGEQFF
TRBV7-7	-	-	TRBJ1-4	TGTGCCAGCAGCTTTAGTGTGTCACCTAATGAAAAACTGTTTTTT	CASSFSVSPNEKLFF
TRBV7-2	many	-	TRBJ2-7	TGTGCCAGCAGCCCAAATGGGGGTTACGAGCAGTACTTC	CASSPNGGYEQYF
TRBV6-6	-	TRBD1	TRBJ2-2	TGTGCCAGCAGCTCCGGGACAGGGGCGAACACCGGGGAGCTGTTTTTT	CASSSGTGANTGELFF
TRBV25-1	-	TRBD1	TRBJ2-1	TGTGCCAGCAGTTACAGGGGCGACCGTAATGAGCAGTTCTTC	CASSYRGDRNEQFF
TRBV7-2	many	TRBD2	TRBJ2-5	TGTGCCAGCAGCTTAAGATTAGCGGGAGGCCCCCAAGAGACCCAGTACTTC	CASSLRLAGGPQETQYF
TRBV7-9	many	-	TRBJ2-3	TGTGCCAGCAGCTTCGCCGGACCCACAGATACGCAGTATTTT	CASSFAGPTDTQYF
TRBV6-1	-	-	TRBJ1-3	TGTGCTACTGGGCGTGGAAACACCATATATTTT	CATGRGNTIYF
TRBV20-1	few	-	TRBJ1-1	TGCAGTGCTGCACCGATGTCGAGCACTGAAGCTTTCTTT	CSAAPMSSTEAFF
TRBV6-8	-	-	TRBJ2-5	TGTGCCAGCAGTTGGGGTGAGACCCAGTACTTC	CASSWGETQYF
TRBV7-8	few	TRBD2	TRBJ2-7	TGTGCCAGCAGCCTCGAGGGGCGGGAGTCGTACGAGCAGTACTTC	CASSLEGRESYEQYF
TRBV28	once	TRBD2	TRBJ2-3	TGTGCCAGCAATCCGGGGGGTACAGATACGCAGTATTTT	CASNPGGTDTQYF
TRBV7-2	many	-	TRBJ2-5	TGTGCCAGCAGCTTCCGGCAGCAAGAGACCCAGTACTTC	CASSFRQQETQYF
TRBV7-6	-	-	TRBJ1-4	TGTGCCAGCAGCTTCAGGGACGGTAATGAAAAACTGTTTTTT	CASSFRDGNEKLFF
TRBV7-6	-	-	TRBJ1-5	TGTGCCAGCAGCGCCGAGGTGGGGGAGCACCCTGATCAGCCCCAGCATTTT	CASSAEVGEHPDQPQHF
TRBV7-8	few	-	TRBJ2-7	TGTGCCAGCGGCGTAGCCTACGAGCAGTACTTC	CASGVAYEQYF